Here is one TCR beta chain with its context. CDR3 length: 14 residues. Germline CDR1 is SNHLY and CDR2 is FYNNEI. The J segment lost 1 base and the V segment lost 5 bases, leaving 4 bases of the junction unmatched. This entry comes from a study of shared T cell receptors in the human thymus. The method was immunoSEQ multiplex PCR; TCRdb's version includes in-frame clones alone and lacks a portion of them. The sample holds 550,000 to 800,000 clones, around 85% seen once. This same sample was also part of a study on human thymus T cells.

Sequencing used thymocytes. The receptor's source is a girl in the first two years of life with a congenital heart defect. The gene calls are TRBV2 and TRBJ2-5, with 7 bases aligning to TRBD1. The CDR3 loop is CASSRQGFQETQYF. The CDR3 region has the DNA TGTGCCAGCAGTCGACAGGGATTCCAAGAGACCCAGTACTTC. Full variable domain (missing parts from reference TRBV2 and TRBJ2-5): EPEVTQTPSHQVTQMGQEVILRCVPISNHLYFYWYRQILGQKVEFLVSFYNNEISEKSEIFDDQFSVERPDGSNFTLKIRSTKLEDSAMYFCASSRQGFQETQYFGPGTRLLVL.